This TCR beta chain appears in the sequencing data of a study of T cells after yellow fever vaccination. About the research overall: It was SMART-Seq v4 Ultra Low Input that prepared the fractions with low cell numbers.

This CDR3 contains 17 residues. V lost 6 bases, J lost 4 bases, and 22 bases lay in between. From germline, CDR1 is DFQATT and CDR2 SNEGSKA (reference sequence). To note about this clonotype: Its antigen remains unknown.

5'RACE template switching generated TCR cDNA, adding a universal primer site and UMIs. Each CDR3 protein gets one entry after TCRdb re-called the 5' RACE reads with MiXCR. The table lists roughly 250,000 distinct CDR3 sequences, about an eighth of them singletons. Study-wide findings and caveats: Reappearing after the booster were most of the clones from primary vaccination (roughly 95% CD4, around 90% CD8). Secondary responses were weaker yet peaked faster, day 5 versus 15.

This rearrangement joins TRBV20-1 to TRBJ2-6, with D possibly TRBD1 on 6 matching bases. Sequences were derived from CD4+ T cells sorted from PBMCs, sampled 45 days after the yellow fever booster vaccination. The clonotype was recovered from a man aged 30 to 45 who received the YFV17D yellow fever vaccine. CDR3 in amino acids: CSASEQGRGFGANVLTF. In DNA, the CDR3 is TGCAGTGCGTCGGAACAGGGAAGAGGTTTCGGGGCCAACGTCCTGACTTTC.